This T cell receptor beta chain was sequenced for a study of identical twins. This clonotype was counted only a few times. V was shortened by 2 bases and J by 3 bases, with 5 bases between the two germline ends. This CDR3 region has 12 residues. Germline V CDR1 and CDR2: DFQATT, SNEGSKA (reference sequence). Each CDR3 protein gets one entry after TCRdb re-called the 5' RACE reads with MiXCR. The sample consists of 1.5 million to 2 million distinct CDR3 sequences, roughly 35% of them appearing once. Healthy Caucasians supplied all donations. The source material was cord blood. This clonotype was sampled from a newborn girl in good health. The chain employs TRBV20-1 and TRBJ1-5, with no clear D. As DNA, the CDR3 is TGCAGTGCTAGACCGACCAATCAGCCCCAGCATTTT. Amino acids: CSARPTNQPQHF.